Below are 21 T cell receptor beta chains sequenced from a single sample in a study of cytomegalovirus exposure and HLA in healthy donors. Use of 60 Vbeta and 13 Jbeta primers characterized the PCR. The data were produced by immunoSEQ multiplex PCR, yet TCRdb's version contains in-frame clones alone and is incomplete. The table records 40,000 to 55,000 clones, about 78% of them present only once. The material sequenced was PBMCs. Source of these receptors: a woman aged 30 to 39 in good health and CMV-seronegative.

The chain couples TRBV5-6 to TRBJ1-2, with TRBD1 identical over 8 bases. J was trimmed by 4 bases and V by 4 bases; bases with no gene match: 6. There are 14 residues in the CDR3. Germline CDR1 SGHDT, CDR2 YYEEEE. The CDR3, as DNA: TGTGCCAGCAGCCCCGAGGGGACAGGCTATGGCTACACCTTC. Encoded protein: CASSPEGTGYGYTF. The whole variable domain, filled in from reference TRBV5-6 and TRBJ1-2, reads DAGVTQSPTHLIKTRGQQVTLRCSPKSGHDTVSWYQQALGQGPQFIFQYYEEEERQRGNFPDRFSGHQFPNYSSELNVNALLLGDSALYLCASSPEGTGYGYTFGSGTRLTVV.

The chain uses TRBV7-6 and TRBJ2-3; TRBD2 aligns across 12 bases. Germline V gene sequence: CDR1 SGHVS, CDR2 FNYEAQ. There are 16 residues in the CDR3. V trimming: 3 bases; J trimming: 0 bases; junction bases outside the gene matches: 1. CDR3: CASSFGLAGSTDTQYF. For the CDR3, the DNA is TGTGCCAGCAGCTTCGGACTAGCGGGGAGCACAGATACGCAGTATTTT.

The rearrangement uses TRBV7-8 and TRBJ2-7; tentatively, D is TRBD1 (5 bases). CDR1 is SGHVS, CDR2 FQNEAQ, per germline. V lost 0 bases, J lost 5 bases, and 11 bases lay in between. This CDR3 comprises 14 residues. The CDR3 coding sequence is TGTGCCAGCAGCTTAGCTTCGTGGGGCGACGAGCAGTACTTC. This sequence encodes CASSLASWGDEQYF.

The chain combines TRBV10-3 with TRBJ2-5; 13 bases agree with TRBD2. The length of the CDR3 is 18 residues. V trimming: 4 bases; J trimming: 4 bases; junction bases outside the gene matches: 12. Germline CDR1 ENHRY, CDR2 SYGVKD. In DNA form, the CDR3 reads TGTGCCATCAGTGGCGGGACTAGCGGGATCGAAGGTCGAGAGACCCAGTACTTC. Translation: CAISGGTSGIEGRETQYF.

This chain links TRBV29-1 with TRBJ2-7; TRBD2 matches at 9 bases. The CDR3 loop spans 13 amino acids. V lost 4 bases and J lost 2; bases outside the gene matches: 3. Germline V gene lookup returns CDR1 SQVTM and CDR2 ANQGSEA. The CDR3 loop is CSVVASGAYEQYF. The CDR3 DNA reads as TGCAGCGTTGTAGCTAGCGGGGCCTACGAGCAGTACTTC.

The rearrangement uses TRBV6-5 and TRBJ1-1; no reliable D call. The germline V gene has CDR1 MNHEY and CDR2 SVGAGI. The V and J ends lost 6 bases and 7 bases respectively, with 12 bases between them. The CDR3 extends over 12 amino acids. CDR3 DNA sequence: TGTGCCAGCAGGAAAACAGCTCATGAAGCTTTCTTT. Encoded protein: CASRKTAHEAFF.

The chain links TRBV28 to TRBJ2-7; the D gene is possibly TRBD1 (5 bases). This CDR3 has 17 residues. V was shortened by 7 bases and J by 3 bases, with 25 bases between the two germline ends. The V gene's germline CDR1 is MDHEN and CDR2 SYDVKM. The CDR3 here is CASNHPPTAEPFYEQYF. The DNA for the CDR3 is TGTGCCAGCAATCATCCTCCGACAGCTGAACCCTTCTACGAGCAGTACTTC.

J is TRBJ2-5 and V is TRBV7-8; 7 positions agree with TRBD1. The CDR3 extends over 14 amino acids. From germline, CDR1 is SGHVS and CDR2 FQNEAQ. Trimming took 3 bases from V and 5 from J; bases not matched to a gene: 6. Written as DNA, the CDR3 is TGTGCCAGCAGCTTCAGGGGGTTCCGGGAGACCCAGTACTTC. Its translation: CASSFRGFRETQYF.

A few counts support this clone. V is TRBV11-2 and J is TRBJ2-7; no clear D gene. Germline-derived CDR1 and CDR2 are SGHAT and FQNNGV. Trimming took off 5 bases at V and 1 base at J, with 12 bases between the two ends. There are 14 residues in the CDR3. For the CDR3, the DNA is TGTGCCAGCAGCCCAATCAGAGGTTCCTACGAGCAGTACTTC. Translated: CASSPIRGSYEQYF.

V is TRBV6-1 and J is TRBJ1-4; D not resolved. Trimming took off 2 bases at V and 7 bases at J, with 20 bases between the two ends. There are 17 residues in the CDR3. Looked up from germline, CDR1 is MNHNS and CDR2 is SASEGT. CDR3 sequence: CASSERRAASPSEKLFF. The DNA of the CDR3 is TGTGCCAGCAGTGAAAGGAGGGCGGCCTCCCCTAGTGAAAAACTGTTTTTT.

The chain carries TRBV15 and TRBJ2-5; 7 positions match TRBD2. After removal of 1 base from V and 5 bases from J, the junction contained 7 bases not matched to a gene. In germline, CDR1 is LNHNV, CDR2 YYDKDF (reference sequence). The CDR3 has 15 residues. The CDR3 DNA reads as TGTGCCACCAGCAGAGGGGGGGGAGGGTCGGAGACCCAGTACTTC. It specifies CATSRGGGGSETQYF.

This sequence joins TRBV5-1 and TRBJ2-7; 8 positions match TRBD2. Germline loops: CDR1 SGHRS, CDR2 YFSETQ. This CDR3 spans 15 amino acids. Germline trimming cut 1 base from V and 2 bases from J; bases unmatched to any gene: 5. CDR3 loop: CASSLIAAGAYEQYF. DNA of the CDR3: TGCGCCAGCAGCTTGATCGCAGCGGGGGCCTACGAGCAGTACTTC.

This clone was observed at least ten times. The chain has TRBV28 and TRBJ2-4, with 9 bases identical to TRBD2. The CDR3 has 13 amino acids. CDR1 is MDHEN, CDR2 SYDVKM, per germline. The junction had 3 bases not matched to a gene; V was cut back by 6 bases and J by 6 bases. The CDR3 loop is CASSTGLANIQYF. The CDR3 nucleotides are TGTGCCAGCAGCACGGGACTAGCAAACATTCAGTACTTC.

The V call is TRBV6-6, the J call TRBJ1-1; 9 bases are a match to TRBD1. The CDR3 spans 13 residues. The V and J ends lost 6 bases and 3 bases, in that order; junction bases with no gene match: 2. Germline V CDR1 and CDR2: MNHNY, SVGAGI (reference sequence). CDR3 loop: CASSRQGDTEAFF. The CDR3 DNA is TGTGCCAGCAGCCGACAGGGGGACACTGAAGCTTTCTTT.

The sample holds a few counts of this clone. The gene calls are TRBV19 and TRBJ2-7, with D hard to call. The CDR3 is 13 residues long. Trimming cost V 1 base and J 5 bases, with 9 bases left between them. The germline gives CDR1 LNHDA, CDR2 SQIVND (reference sequence). CDR3 DNA sequence: TGTGCCAGTAGTATAGCTGGTAACAACGAGCAGTACTTC. Residues: CASSIAGNNEQYF.

This sequence joins TRBV18 and TRBJ1-5, with 7 bases fitting TRBD1. Germline-derived CDR1 and CDR2 are KGHSH and LQKENI. The CDR3 covers 15 residues. The V and J ends lost 1 base and 6 bases, in that order; junction bases with no gene match: 6. The CDR3 DNA reads TGTGCCAGCTCACCACAGTCAGGGGGAGGTCAGCCCCAGCATTTT. As protein: CASSPQSGGGQPQHF.

In this sample, this clone turned up a few times. V is TRBV5-6 and J is TRBJ1-1; D is perhaps TRBD1 (6 bases). Trimming shortened V by 2 bases and J by 6 bases, and 14 bases separated the two germline ends. CDR1 SGHDT and CDR2 YYEEEE come from the germline V gene. The CDR3 length is 14 residues. CDR3: CASSLPPQGSEAFF. The CDR3 DNA reads as TGTGCCAGCAGCTTACCACCACAGGGATCTGAAGCTTTCTTT. Looking up the rest from reference TRBV5-6 and TRBJ1-1 gives the full variable domain: DAGVTQSPTHLIKTRGQQVTLRCSPKSGHDTVSWYQQALGQGPQFIFQYYEEEERQRGNFPDRFSGHQFPNYSSELNVNALLLGDSALYLCASSLPPQGSEAFFGQGTRLTVV.

The rearrangement links TRBV27 to TRBJ1-2; 8 bases align to TRBD1. V shed 6 bases, J shed 3 bases, and the junction held 6 bases outside the gene matches. CDR1 is MNHEY, CDR2 SMNVEV, per germline (reference sequence). This CDR3 spans 14 amino acids. The CDR3 DNA sequence: TGTGCCAGCAGGAGGACAGGGCCCCACTATGGCTACACCTTC. The encoded protein is CASRRTGPHYGYTF.

This clone was recorded a few times. This chain connects TRBV6-1 to TRBJ1-1, with D perhaps matching TRBD1 (5 bases). The CDR3 is made up of 10 amino acids. The ends were cut back, 7 bases at V and 10 bases at J, with 10 bases in the middle. Germline-derived CDR1 and CDR2 are MNHNS and SASEGT. CDR3 coding DNA: TGTGCCAGCACGGGACTTTCAGCTTTCTTT. It encodes CASTGLSAFF.

This clone was found once. The rearrangement joins TRBV10-3 to TRBJ2-5, with D possibly matching TRBD1 (6 bases). Between the trimmed V and J ends, which lost 0 bases and 4 bases, there was a span of 15 bases. This CDR3 region has 16 residues. The germline V gene encodes CDR1 ENHRY and CDR2 SYGVKD. CDR3 coding DNA: TGTGCCATCAGTGAGTCGAACCAGGGGTTGGTAGAGACCCAGTACTTC. Amino acids: CAISESNQGLVETQYF.

J is TRBJ2-7 and V is TRBV30, with D possibly TRBD1 on 6 matching bases. CDR3 length: 15 residues. Germline CDR1 reads GTSNPN; CDR2 reads SVGIG (reference sequence). Trimming shortened V by 0 bases and J by 2 bases, and 14 bases separated the two germline ends. CDR3 DNA sequence: TGTGCCTGGAGTGTCTACAGGGTGAGCCCCTACGAGCAGTACTTC. Translating it yields CAWSVYRVSPYEQYF. Filled out from reference TRBV30 and TRBJ2-7, the complete variable domain reads SQTIHQWPATLVQPVGSPLSLECTVEGTSNPNLYWYRQAAGRGLQLLFYSVGIGQISSEVPQNLSASRPQDRQFILSSKKLLLSDSGFYLCAWSVYRVSPYEQYFGPGTRLTVT.